Included here is one TCR beta chain sequence, with context. This clonotype has just one count. Its antigen is unknown. Within one base of it there is no much larger clone, and no base qualities were kept. One read alone provides weak support. Peripheral blood CD8+ and CD4+ T cells from healthy donors, Susac syndrome patients and multiple sclerosis patients were profiled by high-throughput TCR beta sequencing. The multiple sclerosis controls were treatment-naive patients who had stable or active relapsing-remitting disease and met the revised McDonald criteria. Bulk CD8+ and CD4+ T cells were purified by magnetic negative isolation, whereas CD8+ TEMRA cells were enriched by FACS. Blood was collected in EDTA tubes and processed within 24 hours, with PBMCs isolated through density gradient centrifugation. PBMCs intended for TCR sequencing were cryopreserved in liquid nitrogen and thawed later in a water bath at 37 degrees C. The sorted or isolated CD4+, CD8+ and CD8+ TEMRA cells had a purity of 90% or higher.

RNA was extracted with the RNeasy kit and roughly 0.45 to 1 ug was reverse transcribed using random hexamers. TCR beta CDR3 regions were amplified with the immunoSEQ multiplex PCR assay covering 54 Vbeta and 13 Jbeta segments. Bias from PCR amplification was corrected by using a synthetic template baseline for primer optimization and for computational correction. The published analysis was carried out like this. Reads were assigned to V, D and J genes according to IMGT and analyzed in immunoSEQ Analyzer, with only productive sequences retained. To calculate clonality, Shannon entropy was normalized by log2 of the number of productive unique sequences and then subtracted from one. Public and private clones were assessed among the 100 most prevalent clones of each patient and control. Susac-specific clones were defined as absent from healthy and MS cohorts, 1052 published viral clones and other ImmuneACCESS disease sequences. TCRdb ran its own pipeline on the public reads, namely fastp trimming at Q25 and MiXCR clone calling, and kept in-frame beta chains. All rows with the same CDR3 protein become a single entry with the most common DNA and genes. TCRdb assigned the V and J calls; the authors' analysis was not used. The sample table lists 330,000 or so distinct CDR3 sequences, roughly 85% of them with a count of one. The ten biggest clones cover 0.21% of the sample.

Including the terminal cysteine and phenylalanine, the CDR3 comprises 15 residues. The DNA shown is the 45-base CDR3, in frame from base 1. Sequences MNHEY (CDR1) and SVGAGI (CDR2) are obtained from the germline V gene. V ends up 5 bases short and J 7 bases short, with an unmatched junction base count of 8. This sample is part of a study of CD8 T cells in Susac syndrome (dated by TCRdb to the late 2010s). Some background on the complete study: Repertoire sequencing was used to test whether CD8+ T cell activation and differentiation in Susac syndrome was antigen driven. The clonality of the CD8+ T cell repertoire was compared across over 9 healthy donors, around 14 Susac syndrome patients and roughly 15 multiple sclerosis patients. On the study overall, not on this receptor specifically: The number of individuals in the TCR sequencing and HLA analysis was recognized as being relatively small.

This TCR came from a human donor with multiple sclerosis. The sequence links TRBV6-5 to TRBJ2-2, with 9 central nucleotides matching TRBD1. The sequencing sample was made of CD8+ T cells from PBMCs. The encoded CDR3 is CASSAGTGYGGELFF. The bases read TGTGCCAGCAGTGCCGGGACAGGGTACGGCGGGGAGCTGTTTTTT.